Below, 9 T cell receptor beta chains from the same sample are listed, as sequenced in a study of radiation and T cells in renal cell carcinoma. Profiling relied on immunoSEQ multiplex PCR, and the TCRdb table lists in-frame clones only, not all of them. This table has fewer than 55,000 clones, less than 85% appearing once. The time point here: blood 2 weeks post-SBRT. The sample's treatment: 15 Gy SBRT to primary tumor, nephrectomy 4 weeks later. This sample comprised blood, obtained from a patient whose treatment included radiotherapy and nephrectomy. These receptors were collected from a woman aged 70-85 years with renal cell carcinoma.

The chain carries TRBV10-1 and TRBJ2-1; 9 nucleotides line up with TRBD2. CDR3 length equals 16 residues. CDR1 and CDR2 (germline): WNHNN, SYGVQD (reference sequence). Trimming at V came to 0 bases and at J to 8 bases, leaving 8 bases not matched to a gene. CDR3 loop: CASSESIAGGLHEQFF. CDR3 sequence (DNA): TGCGCCAGCAGTGAGTCGATCGCGGGGGGGCTCCATGAGCAGTTCTTC.

A note on this clone: The identical CDR3 is also encoded by other nucleotide sequences in the sample. V usage is TRBV5-1 and J usage is TRBJ2-7; 8 bases are a match to TRBD1. Germline CDR1 reads SGHRS; CDR2 reads YFSETQ. This CDR3 comprises 15 residues. V was pared by 0 bases and J by 4 bases, with 6 bases of the junction left unmatched. The CDR3 region has the DNA TGCGCCAGCAGCTTGGCCGGACAGGGCGCGTACGAGCAGTACTTC. Translating gives CASSLAGQGAYEQYF.

J is TRBJ1-2 and V is TRBV2, with D maybe TRBD1 (5 bases). The CDR3 totals 12 residues. V was trimmed by 6 bases and J by 8 bases, leaving 13 bases between them. From germline, CDR1 is SNHLY and CDR2 FYNNEI. CDR3 in DNA: TGTGCCAGCAGGGTGGGAGGGGTCGGCTACACCTTC. Translation gives CASRVGGVGYTF. Full variable domain (missing parts from reference TRBV2 and TRBJ1-2): EPEVTQTPSHQVTQMGQEVILRCVPISNHLYFYWYRQILGQKVEFLVSFYNNEISEKSEIFDDQFSVERPDGSNFTLKIRSTKLEDSAMYFCASRVGGVGYTFGSGTRLTVV.

The chain is built from TRBV9 and TRBJ1-2; D remains unclear. This CDR3 spans 13 amino acids. The germline gives CDR1 SGDLS, CDR2 YYNGEE. V lost 0 bases and J 10 bases, leaving 13 bases between the germline ends. The CDR3 coding sequence is TGTGCCAGCAGCGTAGCTACAGATACTTACTACACCTTC. It encodes CASSVATDTYYTF.

J is TRBJ1-2 and V is TRBV19; D uncertain. V lost 7 bases to trimming and J lost 5 bases, with 8 bases between them. Germline V gene data show CDR1 as LNHDA and CDR2 as SQIVND (reference sequence). The CDR3 is made up of 11 amino acids. CDR3 protein: CASNQGYGYTF. The CDR3, as DNA: TGTGCCAGTAATCAAGGGTATGGCTACACCTTC.

As to this clone: Compared with germline, one end of the junction differs, possibly owing to a read error. The V and J genes are TRBV5-6 and TRBJ2-2; 9 bases align to TRBD1. The CDR3 covers 16 residues. Germline V gene sequence: CDR1 SGHDT, CDR2 YYEEEE. The CDR3 region is CASSLLGTGNAGELFF. The CDR3 region has the DNA TGTGCCAGCAGCCTGTTAGGGACAGGGAACGCCGGGGAGCTGTTTTTT.

This CDR3 is CASSRPYRGHTYEQYF. In DNA, the CDR3 is TGTGCCAGCAGCCGCCCCTACAGGGGGCATACCTACGAGCAGTACTTC. V is TRBV11-2 and J is TRBJ2-7, with 9 nucleotides matching TRBD1. CDR3 size: 16 residues. Trimming removed 5 bases from V and 2 bases from J; junction bases left unmatched: 10. Germline V gene lookup returns CDR1 SGHAT and CDR2 FQNNGV.

V gene TRBV6-6 combines with J gene TRBJ2-3; D is possibly TRBD1 (7 bases). This CDR3 is built from 16 residues. V was pared by 0 bases and J by 4 bases, with 14 bases between. The germline CDR1 and CDR2 sequences are MNHNY and SVGAGI (reference sequence). CDR3 DNA: TGTGCCAGCAGTTACTCTGGCCAGGGGGGCTCAGATACGCAGTATTTT. Translation: CASSYSGQGGSDTQYF.

This clone was recorded a few times. The chain employs TRBV14 and TRBJ2-3; 9 nucleotides line up with TRBD2. The CDR3 loop spans 17 amino acids. Germline trimming cut 0 bases from V and 0 bases from J; bases unmatched to any gene: 4. CDR1 and CDR2 from the germline V gene are SGHDN and FVKESK. As DNA, the CDR3 is TGTGCCAGCAGCCAAGAGAAGGCGGGGGGGAGCACAGATACGCAGTATTTT. Translating gives CASSQEKAGGSTDTQYF.